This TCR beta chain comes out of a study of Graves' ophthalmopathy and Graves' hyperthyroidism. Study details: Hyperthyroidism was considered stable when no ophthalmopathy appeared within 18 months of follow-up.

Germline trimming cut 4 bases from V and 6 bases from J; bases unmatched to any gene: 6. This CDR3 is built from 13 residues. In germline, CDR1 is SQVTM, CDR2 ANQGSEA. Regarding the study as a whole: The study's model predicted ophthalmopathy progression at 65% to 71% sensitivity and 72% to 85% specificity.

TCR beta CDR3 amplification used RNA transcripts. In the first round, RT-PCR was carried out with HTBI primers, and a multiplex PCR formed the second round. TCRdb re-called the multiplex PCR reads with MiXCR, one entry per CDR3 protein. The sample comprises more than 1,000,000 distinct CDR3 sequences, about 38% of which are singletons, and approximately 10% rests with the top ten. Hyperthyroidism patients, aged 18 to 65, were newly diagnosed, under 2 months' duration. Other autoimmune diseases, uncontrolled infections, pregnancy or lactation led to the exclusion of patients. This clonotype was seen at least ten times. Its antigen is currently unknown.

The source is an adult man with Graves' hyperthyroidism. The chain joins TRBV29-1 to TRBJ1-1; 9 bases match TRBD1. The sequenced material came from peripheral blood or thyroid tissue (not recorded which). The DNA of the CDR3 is TGCAGCGTTGGAGAGGGACAGGGATCTGAAGCTTTCTTT. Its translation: CSVGEGQGSEAFF.